The 23 T cell receptor beta chains presented below share a single source sample, sequenced in a study of blood T cell repertoires in COVID-19 (dated by TCRdb to the early 2020s). Library construction relied on the immunoSEQ multiplex PCR assay. This is the immuneACCESS table as TCRdb keeps it, with only in-frame sequences that have V and J called. A part of the clones is gone; compared with another copy, unresolved V genes explain less than half, and the rest is unexplained. A total of fewer than 130,000 clones appear in this sample, about three quarters of them only once. The ten most abundant clones make up roughly 6% of the sample. Sequencing used peripheral blood. These receptors all come from a man older than 75 with acute or convalescent COVID-19.

The gene calls are TRBV12-3 or TRBV12-4 and TRBJ1-4; tentatively, D is TRBD1 (5 bases). Trimming removed 7 bases at V and 12 bases at J, with 12 bases between. The CDR3 is 11 amino acids. This CDR3 reads CASKIRAELFF. CDR3 in DNA: TGTGCCAGCAAAATCAGGGCCGAACTGTTTTTT.

The J gene is TRBJ1-2, the V gene TRBV19; D is perhaps TRBD1 (6 bases). V lost 3 bases, J lost 5 bases, and 7 bases lay in between. Looked up from germline, CDR1 is LNHDA and CDR2 is SQIVND (reference sequence). This CDR3 has 12 residues. This CDR3 is CASSIQGYGYTF. CDR3 bases: TGTGCCAGTAGTATCCAGGGGTATGGCTACACCTTC.

The chain links TRBV28 to TRBJ1-4, with 8 bases matching TRBD1. The CDR3 is made up of 18 amino acids. Germline assignment: CDR1 MDHEN and CDR2 SYDVKM. Trimming took 5 bases from V and 1 from J; bases not matched to a gene: 12. The CDR3 DNA follows: TGTGCCAGCAGTCCCACTCGGGGACAGGTGGGAACTAATGAAAAACTGTTTTTT. This codes for CASSPTRGQVGTNEKLFF.

This clone was seen a handful of times. The chain carries TRBV6-5 and TRBJ1-5, with 8 bases matching TRBD1. V lost 6 bases, J lost 1 base, and 5 bases stayed unmatched. Germline-derived CDR1 and CDR2 are MNHEY and SVGAGI. This CDR3 region has 15 residues. CDR3 DNA: TGTGCCAGCAGAGCGGGACAGGTGAGCAATCAGCCCCAGCATTTT. This codes for CASRAGQVSNQPQHF.

The chain combines TRBV19 with TRBJ1-1; a weak D match, TRBD1 (6 bases). CDR3 length: 14 residues. V gave up 1 base and J gave up 5 bases, with 11 bases separating them. CDR1 and CDR2 from the germline V gene are LNHDA and SQIVND (reference sequence). CDR3 sequence (DNA): TGTGCCAGTAGTATAGGGGGGCCTCGGACTGAAGCTTTCTTT. This codes for CASSIGGPRTEAFF.

This clone was counted a few times. The chain has TRBV6-5 and TRBJ1-2; tentative D call: TRBD1 (6 bases). Germline assignment: CDR1 MNHEY and CDR2 SVGAGI. This CDR3 has 13 residues. The V and J ends lost 8 bases and 4 bases respectively, with 14 bases between them. The DNA for the CDR3 is TGTGCCAGCGGAAAGGACAGCGCCTATGGCTACACCTTC. Amino acid sequence: CASGKDSAYGYTF.

J is TRBJ2-1 and V is TRBV27; TRBD1 agrees at 8 bases. There are 15 residues in the CDR3. Germline lookup yields CDR1 MNHEY and CDR2 SMNVEV (reference sequence). Unmatched junction bases numbered 9, after V lost 5 bases and J lost 6 bases. CDR3 sequence (DNA): TGTGCCAGCAGTATGTACAGGGGGAACATCAATGAGCAGTTCTTC. It yields the protein CASSMYRGNINEQFF.

This clone was picked up many times. CDR3 bases: TGCGCCAGCAGTTACCGGGACTCTTACAATGAGCAGTTCTTC. It is translated as CASSYRDSYNEQFF. The chain couples TRBV10-1 to TRBJ2-1; possible D gene TRBD2, 6 bases. Trimming shortened V by 5 bases and J by 4 bases, and 12 bases separated the two germline ends. The CDR3 is made up of 14 amino acids. Germline lookup yields CDR1 WNHNN and CDR2 SYGVQD (reference sequence).

V and J are TRBV15 and TRBJ2-6; D might be TRBD2 (5 bases). CDR3 length: 15 amino acids. Germline assignment: CDR1 LNHNV and CDR2 YYDKDF (reference sequence). V shed 4 bases and J shed 1 base, with 8 bases lying between them. The CDR3 reads CATSTGNSGANVLTF. CDR3 bases: TGTGCCACCAGCACGGGGAATTCTGGGGCCAACGTCCTGACTTTC.

The gene calls are TRBV28 and TRBJ1-1, with 8 bases identical to TRBD1. Per germline, CDR1 MDHEN and CDR2 SYDVKM. V lost 8 bases to trimming and J lost 5 bases; unmatched junction nucleotides: 7. The CDR3 has 13 amino acids. This chain's CDR3 is CASATGGVTEAFF. The CDR3 coding sequence is TGTGCCAGCGCAACAGGGGGAGTGACTGAAGCTTTCTTT.

The rearrangement uses TRBV6-6 and TRBJ2-7, with D possibly being TRBD2 (6 bases). This CDR3 is 13 amino acids long. Trimming took 7 bases from V and 7 from J, leaving 17 bases between them. Germline assignment: CDR1 MNHNY and CDR2 SVGAGI (reference sequence). The CDR3 region is CASNFRGGGEQYF. The CDR3, as DNA: TGTGCCAGCAATTTTCGTGGAGGAGGGGAGCAGTACTTC.

The chain links TRBV9 to TRBJ2-3; 9 nucleotides align to TRBD2. This CDR3 contains 15 residues. Germline-derived CDR1 and CDR2 are SGDLS and YYNGEE. V was pared by 0 bases and J by 4 bases, with 3 bases of the junction left unmatched. The CDR3 loop reads CASSVGGRVADTQYF. DNA for the CDR3: TGTGCCAGCAGCGTAGGCGGGAGGGTTGCAGATACGCAGTATTTT.

This clone was seen more than once but under ten times. The chain combines TRBV12-5 with TRBJ2-1, with 7 bases identical to TRBD2. V dropped 2 bases and J dropped 12; count of bases not matched to a gene: 7. There are 13 residues in the CDR3. CDR1 LGHNT and CDR2 FRNRAP come from the germline V gene. The CDR3 DNA follows: TGTGCTAGTGGTTTGTCCGGCGGGGAGGGGCAGTTCTTC. It codes for CASGLSGGEGQFF.

This clone came up once. This chain joins TRBV19 and TRBJ2-1; no clear D. V was clipped by 5 bases and J by 1 base, with 6 bases between them. There are 13 residues in the CDR3. Looked up from germline, CDR1 is LNHDA and CDR2 is SQIVND (reference sequence). The CDR3 region has the DNA TGTGCCAGTAGTCCGGGTTCCTACAATGAGCAGTTCTTC. This gives the protein CASSPGSYNEQFF.

This clone was seen just once. The V and J genes are TRBV5-6 and TRBJ2-1, with 9 positions matching TRBD2. J gave up 9 bases and V 4 bases, and 14 bases lay outside the gene matches. The CDR3 sequence is 16 residues long. Germline assignment: CDR1 SGHDT and CDR2 YYEEEE. The CDR3 bases are TGTGCCAGCAGCCCTTCTAGCGGGACGGTAGCGGGTGAGCAGTTCTTC. It specifies CASSPSSGTVAGEQFF.

The V gene is TRBV10-3, the J gene TRBJ2-7; 7 bases agree with TRBD1. The CDR3 totals 14 residues. The trim removed 7 bases at V and 3 bases at J, leaving 9 bases unmatched. Germline CDR1 is ENHRY and CDR2 is SYGVKD. The CDR3 here is CAITADRDVYEQYF. The CDR3 DNA sequence: TGTGCCATCACCGCAGACAGGGACGTCTACGAGCAGTACTTC.

The genes are TRBV18 and TRBJ2-3; 10 bases map to TRBD2. J gave up 6 bases and V 5 bases, and 11 bases lay outside the gene matches. This CDR3 is 16 amino acids long. CDR1 KGHSH and CDR2 LQKENI come from the germline V gene. The CDR3 nucleotides are TGTGCCAGCTCATCCGGACTAGCGGTATTAGGTGATACGCAGTATTTT. It encodes CASSSGLAVLGDTQYF.

In DNA form, the CDR3 reads TGTGCCAGCAGCTTAGCCGGGTCCCGTAAGTACTTC. Protein: CASSLAGSRKYF. This chain connects TRBV7-9 to TRBJ2-7; D ambiguous. This CDR3 has 12 amino acids. V lost 0 bases, J lost 11 bases, and 11 bases lay in between. In germline, CDR1 is SEHNR, CDR2 FQNEAQ (reference sequence). Looking up the rest from reference TRBV7-9 and TRBJ2-7 gives the full variable domain: DTGVSQNPRHKITKRGQNVTFRCDPISEHNRLYWYRQTLGQGPEFLTYFQNEAQLEKSRLLSDRFSAERPKGSFSTLEIQRTEQGDSAMYLCASSLAGSRKYFGPGTRLTVT.

The chain recombines TRBV7-2 with TRBJ2-7, with a tentative D call TRBD2 (6 bases). Germline V gene data show CDR1 as SGHTA and CDR2 as FQGNSA. CDR3 length equals 12 residues. V was trimmed by 5 bases and J by 7 bases, leaving 12 bases between them. CDR3 DNA: TGTGCCAGCAGCAATAGCGGAGGGGAGCAGTACTTC. As protein: CASSNSGGEQYF.

This clone has a single count. The V and J genes are TRBV5-4 and TRBJ2-7; 13 positions match TRBD2. This CDR3 has 16 residues. CDR1 and CDR2 (germline): SGHNT, YYREEE (reference sequence). Trimming at V came to 4 bases and at J to 2 bases, leaving 6 bases not matched to a gene. CDR3 in DNA: TGTGCCAGCAGCGGGACCGGGACTAGCGGGACCTACGAGCAGTACTTC. Protein sequence: CASSGTGTSGTYEQYF.

J is TRBJ2-1 and V is TRBV11-3, with 8 bases aligning to TRBD1. The J segment lost 15 bases and the V segment lost 2 bases, leaving 9 bases of the junction unmatched. Germline assignment: CDR1 SGHNT and CDR2 YENEEA. CDR3 length: 13 amino acids. The CDR3 spells CASSLSRQGRRFF. CDR3 coding DNA: TGTGCCAGCAGCTTAAGCAGACAGGGGCGCAGGTTCTTC.

CDR3 coding DNA: TGTGCCAGCAGTTACTCGAGAGGCTACACCTTC. This encodes CASSYSRGYTF. The V and J genes are TRBV6-2 or TRBV6-3 and TRBJ1-2; no clear D gene. The CDR3 contains 11 residues. V was clipped by 0 bases and J by 8 bases, with 4 bases between them. Germline V gene sequence: CDR1 MNHEY, CDR2 SVGEGT.

This clone was detected once. The chain couples TRBV24-1 to TRBJ1-2; weak D call: TRBD1 (5 bases). Looked up from germline, CDR1 is KGHDR and CDR2 is SFDVKD. The CDR3 contains 17 residues. Trimming took 2 bases from V and 5 from J, leaving 20 bases between them. Here the CDR3 reads CATSDSRSEFRGYGYTF. Written as DNA, the CDR3 is TGTGCCACCAGTGATTCTCGATCTGAATTCCGGGGGTATGGCTACACCTTC.